The rows below give T cell receptor beta chains drawn from one sample of a study of blood T cells in healthy people across ages. TCRdb used MiXCR to reprocess the 5' RACE reads, holding one entry per CDR3 protein. The data contain about 800,000 distinct CDR3 sequences, roughly 25% of them singletons. The same data also contributed to another study, on T cells of mothers and their children.

The sequenced sample consisted of blood. Receptor source: a boy younger than 18 in good health. Each CDR3 is given with its conserved first and last residue. Each record gives: V gene, CDR3 protein.

TRBV7-8	CASSPSAGQGTGYEQYF
TRBV24-1	CAASVSGIGEEKLFF
TRBV4-3	CASSQGRAGTYEQYF
TRBV7-2	CASSPRGVTSGSLGETQYF
TRBV28	CASSLSASGFQETQYF
TRBV4-3	CASSQEGQLSDRGYGYTF
TRBV3-1	CASSQSDLDKNIQYF
TRBV11-1	CASSSDGQWLAGGYNYEQYF
TRBV27	CASTSRGEQYF
TRBV21-1	CASSNLPERMNNSPLHF
TRBV20-1	CSARDAQATNEKLFF
TRBV28	CASTQVGANEKLFF
TRBV9	CASTLTPGTEAFF
TRBV7-3	CASSLRGGKATDTQYF
TRBV11-1	CASSSRRTGRRDTGELFF
TRBV4-3	CASSQEPGPYNEQFF
TRBV28	CASRIGQMNSPLHF
TRBV13	CASSTLAGGFYEQYF
TRBV12-3/TRBV12-4	CASSFSVPDNEQFF
TRBV28	CASSFPLSGGGYTF
TRBV28	CASSEPRSVSKNIQYF
TRBV25-1	CASSEGWDRVRGSGANVLTF
TRBV25-1	CASSAEYQETQYF
TRBV27	CASSRKGGTGVAYNEQFF
TRBV30	CATKREGIREKLFF
TRBV7-9	CASSLNGQGGYTF
TRBV28	CASSLYRTQGMDRYTF
TRBV7-2	CASSLKLGLALFSYEQYF
TRBV5-1	CASSLDIGRNYGYTF
TRBV7-8	CASSPRTGAVQNEKLFF
TRBV5-1	CASSALRETGELFF
TRBV5-1	CASSLSSGSFSGANVLTF
TRBV29-1	CSVGGWGTGELFF
TRBV27	CASSLFGGPGGYTF
TRBV27	CASSVRARPDTQYF
TRBV7-2	CASSSTGQGIYEQYF
TRBV4-3	CASSQDRRLVSEQFF
TRBV12-3/TRBV12-4	CASTLTETSTDTQYF
TRBV29-1	CSVVGDRTSYEQYF
TRBV29-1	CSVEKGTGGMNYGYTF
TRBV28	CASSLRNMVLETQYF
TRBV29-1	CSVRDTAGYTF
TRBV28	CASSSRTGIAKNIQYF
TRBV4-3	CASSQAASERGTDTQYF